This T cell receptor beta chain appears in the sequencing data of a study of T cell changes during pregnancy in multiple sclerosis. This CDR3 has 14 residues. Germline V gene sequence: CDR1 SGDLS, CDR2 YYNGEE. Trimming stripped 1 base from V and 9 bases from J, with 14 bases between. Sequenced by immunoSEQ multiplex PCR; TCRdb stores in-frame clones only, minus some. The top ten clones hold about 2.5% of a sample with roughly 85,000 clones, approximately 93% of them seen once. This sequence was found in a female donor with multiple sclerosis, enrolled in a pregnancy study. The sequenced sample was peripheral blood, obtained in the first trimester of pregnancy. The rearrangement links TRBV9 to TRBJ2-1, with D possibly TRBD2 on 6 matching bases. CDR3 protein: CASSVQTSEVEQFF. DNA of the CDR3: TGTGCCAGCAGCGTACAGACTAGTGAGGTTGAGCAGTTCTTC.